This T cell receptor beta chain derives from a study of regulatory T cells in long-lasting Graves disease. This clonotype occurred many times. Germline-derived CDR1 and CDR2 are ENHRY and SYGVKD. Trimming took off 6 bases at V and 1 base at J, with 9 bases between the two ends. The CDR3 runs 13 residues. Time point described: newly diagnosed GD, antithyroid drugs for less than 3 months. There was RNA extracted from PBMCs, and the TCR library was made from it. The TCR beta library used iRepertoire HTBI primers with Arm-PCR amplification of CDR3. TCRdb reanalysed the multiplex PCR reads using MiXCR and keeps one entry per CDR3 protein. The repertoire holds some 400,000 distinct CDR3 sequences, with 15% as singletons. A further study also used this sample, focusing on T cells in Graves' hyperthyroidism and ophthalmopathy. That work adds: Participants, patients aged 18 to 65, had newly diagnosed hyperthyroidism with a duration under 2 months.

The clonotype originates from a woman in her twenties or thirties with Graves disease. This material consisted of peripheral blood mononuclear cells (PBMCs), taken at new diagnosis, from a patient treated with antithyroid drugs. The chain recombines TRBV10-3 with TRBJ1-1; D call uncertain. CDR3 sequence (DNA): TGTGCCATCAGGAGGACGGAGAACACTGAAGCTTTCTTT. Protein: CAIRRTENTEAFF.